A single sample is the source of the 26 T cell receptor beta chains below, sequenced in a study of vaccination and CD4 T cells after COVID-19. Stated treatment: approximately 11-day PBMC culture with coronavirus spike peptide pools or control peptides (ViraFEST assay). One should note that the unexposed donor's CD4+ T cells were collected before the COVID-19 pandemic (2011-2018). Researchers used the Oncomine TCR Beta short-read assay to sequence DNA from cultured CD4+ T cells. Using its own MiXCR run on the PCR reads, TCRdb lists one record per CDR3 protein. The data contain under 10,000 distinct CDR3 sequences, around two fifths of them singletons. These TCRs are of unknown antigen specificity. The sequencing input was CD4+ T cells from blood, cultured in vitro. These receptors all stem from a human donor in good health.

This clonotype was counted between two and nine times. The chain is built from TRBV6-5 and TRBJ1-1; no clear D. Germline CDR1 reads MNHEY; CDR2 reads SVGAGI. The CDR3 has 13 residues. Trimming removed 3 bases from V and 3 bases from J, with 8 bases in between. CDR3 in amino acids: CASSYQRDTEAFF. CDR3 bases: TGTGCCAGCAGTTATCAGAGAGACACTGAAGCTTTCTTT.

The chain is built from TRBV5-1 and TRBJ2-7, with D possibly called TRBD1 or TRBD2 (6 bases each). Trimming removed 0 bases at V and 1 base at J, with 11 bases between. Germline CDR1 and CDR2: SGHRS and YFSETQ. The length of the CDR3 is 15 residues. The CDR3 reads CASSLVGGSSYEQYF. CDR3 nucleotide sequence: TGCGCCAGCAGCTTGGTCGGGGGCTCATCCTACGAGCAGTACTTC.

This clonotype has more than one count but fewer than ten. The chain recombines TRBV7-9 with TRBJ2-7, with 7 nucleotides matching TRBD2. The CDR3 runs 15 residues. With V trimmed by 7 bases and J by 4 bases, 13 bases remained unmatched. Germline assignment: CDR1 SEHNR and CDR2 FQNEAQ (reference sequence). CDR3 residues: CASNPVGAGRYEQYF. As DNA, the CDR3 is TGTGCCAGCAACCCTGTCGGAGCGGGGAGGTACGAGCAGTACTTC.

The chain combines TRBV11-2 with TRBJ1-2; 8 bases map to TRBD1. V lost 0 bases and J lost 4; bases outside the gene matches: 4. This CDR3 contains 15 residues. Germline loops: CDR1 SGHAT, CDR2 FQNNGV. Written as DNA, the CDR3 is TGTGCCAGCAGCTTAGAGGCAGGGGGCGCCTATGGCTACACCTTC. Residues: CASSLEAGGAYGYTF.

V usage is TRBV28 and J usage is TRBJ1-6, with 7 bases lining up with TRBD1. From germline, CDR1 is MDHEN and CDR2 SYDVKM. The V and J ends lost 3 bases and 9 bases, in that order; junction bases with no gene match: 8. The CDR3 has 15 residues. The CDR3 protein is CASSLRQGKGSPLHF. The DNA for the CDR3 is TGTGCCAGCAGTTTGAGACAGGGAAAGGGTTCACCCCTCCACTTT.

This clonotype was recorded a few times. The V gene is TRBV19, the J gene TRBJ2-7, with D perhaps matching TRBD1 or TRBD2 (5 bases each). Trimming left V 6 bases short and J 6 bases short, with 24 bases between. The CDR3 runs to 16 residues. CDR1 LNHDA and CDR2 SQIVND come from the germline V gene (reference sequence). The CDR3 coding sequence is TGTGCCAGTAGCCCTCGGGGCGGGCACGTACAGGCCGAGCAGTACTTC. Amino acid sequence: CASSPRGGHVQAEQYF.

This clonotype turned up a few times. This chain's CDR3 is CASSQDLIFNTEAFF. The CDR3 region has the DNA TGCGCCAGCAGCCAAGATTTGATTTTTAACACTGAAGCTTTCTTT. This chain joins TRBV4-1 and TRBJ1-1, with D unclear. The CDR3 consists of 15 residues. Germline V gives CDR1 MGHRA, CDR2 YSYEKL. The V and J ends lost 0 bases and 2 bases respectively, with 10 bases between them.

The J gene is TRBJ2-1, the V gene TRBV6-2 or TRBV6-3; 16 bases align to TRBD2. V shed 7 bases and J 12 bases; nucleotides not matched to a gene: 6. Germline loops: CDR1 MNHEY, CDR2 SVGEGT. There are 14 residues in the CDR3. In nucleotides, the CDR3 is TGTGCCAGCACCCTGGGACTAGCGGGGGGGCGGCAGTTCTTC. Translation: CASTLGLAGGRQFF.

The chain combines TRBV20-1 with TRBJ1-6; no clear D. Germline lookup yields CDR1 DFQATT and CDR2 SNEGSKA (reference sequence). The CDR3 length is 14 residues. V was clipped by 6 bases and J by 2 bases, with 11 bases between them. The DNA for the CDR3 is TGCAGTGCCCGAACAGATACCTATAATTCACCCCTCCACTTT. Its protein is CSARTDTYNSPLHF.

The chain has TRBV20-1 and TRBJ2-2; tentatively, D is TRBD1 or TRBD2 (6 bases each). The CDR3 has 16 residues. Trimming stripped 7 bases from V and 0 bases from J, with 18 bases between. CDR1 is DFQATT, CDR2 SNEGSKA, per germline (reference sequence). This CDR3 is CSVPGARGSNTGELFF. Here the CDR3 DNA reads TGCAGTGTCCCGGGGGCCAGAGGTTCGAACACCGGGGAGCTGTTTTTT.

This chain joins TRBV14 and TRBJ2-5; TRBD2 matches at 8 bases. This CDR3 comprises 11 residues. V trimming: 4 bases; J trimming: 9 bases; junction bases outside the gene matches: 1. CDR1 is SGHDN and CDR2 is FVKESK in the germline V gene. CDR3 in DNA: TGTGCCAGCAGCCCGGGGGGGGCCCAGTACTTC. It encodes CASSPGGAQYF.

V usage is TRBV10-3 and J usage is TRBJ1-6, with D possibly being TRBD1 (5 bases). Germline CDR1 and CDR2: ENHRY and SYGVKD. V lost 2 bases and J lost 12, with 17 bases in between. This CDR3 comprises 15 residues. CDR3 amino acids: CAISEEGRFSLPLHF. CDR3 DNA: TGTGCCATCAGTGAGGAGGGGCGCTTCTCCTTACCCCTCCACTTT.

The V gene is TRBV15, the J gene TRBJ1-1; D is perhaps TRBD1 (5 bases). The CDR3 is 15 residues long. Germline CDR1 LNHNV, CDR2 YYDKDF (reference sequence). With 7 bases removed from V and 1 base from J, the gap between germline ends came to 16 bases. CDR3 in amino acids: CATTPGRGGNTEAFF. As DNA, the CDR3 is TGTGCCACCACTCCGGGGCGGGGGGGGAACACTGAAGCTTTCTTT.

The chain employs TRBV19 and TRBJ2-1; 7 bases align to TRBD2. The CDR3 covers 15 residues. Germline assignment: CDR1 LNHDA and CDR2 SQIVND (reference sequence). Losses at the gene ends were 9 bases for V and 5 bases for J; bases not matched to a gene: 13. Written as DNA, the CDR3 is TGTGCCAGCCTTCCTAACGTGGGGGGGAACAATGAGCAGTTCTTC. Its translation is CASLPNVGGNNEQFF.

The chain couples TRBV20-1 to TRBJ2-5; TRBD2 matches at 11 bases. This CDR3 comprises 15 residues. Trimming took 5 bases from V and 3 from J; bases not matched to a gene: 8. Looked up from germline, CDR1 is DFQATT and CDR2 is SNEGSKA (reference sequence). Written as DNA, the CDR3 is TGCAGTGCTGGGCCACTAGCGGGAGTTGAAGAGACCCAGTACTTC. This encodes CSAGPLAGVEETQYF.

This clonotype was picked up a small number of times. The V and J genes are TRBV20-1 and TRBJ1-2; TRBD1 agrees at 7 bases. The CDR3 runs 12 residues. Germline V gene lookup returns CDR1 DFQATT and CDR2 SNEGSKA (reference sequence). V was pared by 6 bases and J by 2 bases, with 3 bases of the junction left unmatched. CDR3 nucleotides: TGCAGTGCCTCGGACAGGAACTATGGCTACACCTTC. As protein: CSASDRNYGYTF.

The chain is built from TRBV20-1 and TRBJ2-7; TRBD2 matches at 8 bases. Germline CDR1 reads DFQATT; CDR2 reads SNEGSKA (reference sequence). This CDR3 is 14 amino acids long. J lost 3 bases, V lost 4 bases, and 8 bases had no gene match. CDR3 coding DNA: TGCAGTGCTATCGGTGTGGGACTAGACTACGAGCAGTACTTC. Its translation: CSAIGVGLDYEQYF.

The chain couples TRBV7-9 to TRBJ1-5, with D possibly being TRBD1 (6 bases). There are 15 residues in the CDR3. Germline values: CDR1 SEHNR, CDR2 FQNEAQ (reference sequence). V lost 3 bases to trimming and J lost 0 bases, with 9 bases between them. CDR3 nucleotides: TGTGCCAGCAGCTTCTCGACAGGTAGCAATCAGCCCCAGCATTTT. Translating it yields CASSFSTGSNQPQHF.

This clonotype was found a few times. The CDR3 region has the DNA TGTGCCAGCAGCTTAGACAGCGGGGGCACAGATACGCAGTATTTT. Protein product: CASSLDSGGTDTQYF. J is TRBJ2-3 and V is TRBV7-2; 7 nucleotides align to TRBD2. V lost 1 base, J lost 1 base, and 2 bases stayed unmatched. Per the germline V gene, CDR1 is SGHTA and CDR2 is FQGNSA. The CDR3 has 15 amino acids.

The J gene is TRBJ1-5, the V gene TRBV2, with 7 bases aligning to TRBD1. Germline V gene lookup returns CDR1 SNHLY and CDR2 FYNNEI. The CDR3 totals 15 residues. V was clipped by 6 bases and J by 7 bases; unmatched bases: 12. Written as DNA, the CDR3 is TGTGCCAGCAGGGAAAGGACAGGCGGTGGACAGCCCCAGCATTTT. Its translation is CASRERTGGGQPQHF.

To note about this clonotype: Mismatch with germline at one junction end may stem from a read error. The rearrangement joins TRBV6-1 to TRBJ1-5; 7 nucleotides agree with TRBD1. CDR1 and CDR2 (germline): MNHNS, SASEGT. CDR3 length equals 15 residues. The CDR3 sequence is CVSRLQGGSNQPQHF. CDR3 nucleotide sequence: TGTGTCAGCAGACTCCAGGGGGGTAGCAATCAGCCCCAGCATTTT.

The sample holds a few counts of this clonotype. The chain links TRBV7-9 to TRBJ2-7; D gene uncertain. Trimming shortened V by 0 bases and J by 2 bases, and 8 bases separated the two germline ends. In germline, CDR1 is SEHNR, CDR2 FQNEAQ (reference sequence). The CDR3 runs to 14 residues. CDR3 in amino acids: CASSLAVLAYEQYF. In nucleotides, the CDR3 is TGTGCCAGCAGCTTAGCGGTGCTAGCCTACGAGCAGTACTTC.

V and J are TRBV4-2 and TRBJ1-1; D remains unclear. Germline V gives CDR1 LGHNA, CDR2 YNFKEQ. V was shortened by 0 bases and J by 8 bases, with 13 bases between the two germline ends. This CDR3 spans 14 amino acids. CDR3 sequence reads: CASSQDQELAEAFF. The CDR3 DNA reads TGTGCCAGCAGCCAAGATCAGGAGTTGGCAGAAGCTTTCTTT.

The V gene is TRBV6-2 or TRBV6-3, the J gene TRBJ2-3; no clear D gene. Germline V gene data show CDR1 as MNHEY and CDR2 as SVGEGT. The V and J ends lost 5 bases and 4 bases respectively, with 13 bases between them. This CDR3 spans 14 amino acids. The CDR3 nucleotides read TGTGCCAGCAGTCTATATCAGCCTTCAGATACGCAGTATTTT. Translated, it gives CASSLYQPSDTQYF.

In this sample, this clonotype turned up a few times. The gene calls are TRBV11-3 and TRBJ2-2, with TRBD2 identical over 11 bases. J was trimmed by 0 bases and V by 1 base; bases with no gene match: 7. Germline CDR1 is SGHNT and CDR2 is YENEEA. CDR3 length: 19 residues. This CDR3 reads CASSLGFSGRASNTGELFF. Here the CDR3 DNA reads TGTGCCAGCAGCTTAGGCTTTAGCGGGAGGGCCTCGAACACCGGGGAGCTGTTTTTT.

The chain recombines TRBV27 with TRBJ2-3; perhaps TRBD2 as D (7 bases). The V gene lost 4 bases and the J gene lost 5 bases, with 19 bases spanning the gap. The length of the CDR3 is 16 residues. Looked up from germline, CDR1 is MNHEY and CDR2 is SMNVEV (reference sequence). This CDR3 reads CASSWGGQGYGDTQYF. CDR3 in DNA: TGTGCCAGCAGTTGGGGGGGCCAAGGCTATGGAGATACGCAGTATTTT.